Here is one T cell receptor (beta chain) with its context. These data are taken from a study of CD8 T cells in Susac syndrome. Random hexamers were used to reverse transcribe an amount of about 0.45 to 1 ug RNA. Amplification of TCR beta CDR3 by immunoSEQ multiplex PCR spanned 54 Vbeta and 13 Jbeta. Each CDR3 protein is one row after TCRdb ran MiXCR on the immunoSEQ multiplex PCR reads. Of some 200,000 distinct CDR3 sequences listed, approximately 95% are singletons. The V gene lost 7 bases and the J gene lost 1 base, with 16 bases spanning the gap. Germline V lookup: CDR1 MGHRA, CDR2 YSYEKL. This CDR3 has 15 amino acids.

The source material was CD8+ T cells from PBMCs. The sequence was obtained from a human donor with Susac syndrome. The J gene is TRBJ1-2, the V gene TRBV4-1, with D perhaps matching TRBD1 (6 bases). CDR3 loop: CASTTLVDSNYGYTF. CDR3 nucleotide sequence: TGCGCCAGCACCACGTTAGTGGACAGTAACTATGGCTACACCTTC.